The 26 T cell receptor beta chains below all came from one sample that was sequenced in a study of neurological immune-mediated disorders. One entry per CDR3 protein results from TCRdb running MiXCR on the 5' RACE reads. The repertoire holds more than 40,000 distinct CDR3 sequences, with roughly 3.2% as singletons. Source material: PBMCs. The receptor set was obtained from a woman in her 50s with multiple sclerosis.

The chain uses TRBV5-1 and TRBJ1-4, with 7 nucleotides matching TRBD1. There are 14 residues in the CDR3. Germline CDR1 is SGHRS and CDR2 is YFSETQ. V was clipped by 8 bases and J by 7 bases; unmatched bases: 11. CDR3 protein: CASYEQGKSEKLFF. CDR3 bases: TGCGCCAGTTACGAACAGGGGAAGAGTGAAAAACTGTTTTTT.

This clonotype was observed many times. The genes are TRBV7-6 and TRBJ1-5, with D uncertain. The CDR3 is made up of 13 amino acids. Germline-derived CDR1 and CDR2 are SGHVS and FNYEAQ. Trimming took off 1 base at V and 5 bases at J, with 6 bases between the two ends. CDR3 amino acids: CASSLDRDQPQHF. The CDR3 nucleotides are TGTGCCAGCAGCTTAGATCGGGATCAGCCCCAGCATTTT.

This clonotype was seen at least ten times. This rearrangement joins TRBV7-9 to TRBJ2-1; D not certain. Germline values: CDR1 SEHNR, CDR2 FQNEAQ (reference sequence). V gave up 5 bases and J gave up 3 bases, with 8 bases separating them. This CDR3 is 13 amino acids long. The CDR3 loop reads CASSLMGYNEQFF. In DNA form, the CDR3 reads TGTGCCAGCAGCCTGATGGGCTACAATGAGCAGTTCTTC. Using reference TRBV7-9 and TRBJ2-1 for the parts outside the CDR3, the full variable domain is DTGVSQNPRHKITKRGQNVTFRCDPISEHNRLYWYRQTLGQGPEFLTYFQNEAQLEKSRLLSDRFSAERPKGSFSTLEIQRTEQGDSAMYLCASSLMGYNEQFFGPGTRLTVL.

The chain is built from TRBV7-2 and TRBJ1-2; the match to TRBD1 covers 8 bases. Trimming removed 4 bases from V and 7 bases from J; junction bases left unmatched: 11. The CDR3 spans 15 residues. The germline CDR1 and CDR2 sequences are SGHTA and FQGNSA. The CDR3 protein is CASSSEGRGLGGYTF. Written as DNA, the CDR3 is TGTGCCAGCAGCTCAGAGGGCAGGGGGCTGGGTGGCTACACCTTC.

This clonotype ranks as large. This chain's CDR3 is CASSLLLAGGGPYNEQFF. Written as DNA, the CDR3 is TGTGCCAGCAGCTTATTACTAGCGGGAGGTGGACCCTACAATGAGCAGTTCTTC. This chain links TRBV11-2 with TRBJ2-1; 12 bases agree with TRBD2. Trimming cost V 2 bases and J 2 bases; bases outside gene matches: 7. This CDR3 is 18 amino acids long. Germline CDR1 SGHAT, CDR2 FQNNGV. The full variable domain, completed using reference TRBV11-2 and TRBJ2-1, is EAGVAQSPRYKIIEKRQSVAFWCNPISGHATLYWYQQILGQGPKLLIQFQNNGVVDDSQLPKDRFSAERLKGVDSTLKIQPAKLEDSAVYLCASSLLLAGGGPYNEQFFGPGTRLTVL.

This clonotype was found many times. CDR3 coding DNA: TGTGCCAGCAGACCAGGGGTTTTTACTGAAGCTTTCTTT. It translates to CASRPGVFTEAFF. The chain carries TRBV12-3 or TRBV12-4 and TRBJ1-1; D may be TRBD1 (6 bases). The CDR3 totals 13 residues. V was clipped by 6 bases and J by 5 bases, with 13 bases between them.

This clonotype was counted ten times or more. The rearrangement links TRBV7-3 to TRBJ2-1; TRBD2 matches 10 bases. Germline loops: CDR1 SGHTA, CDR2 FQGTGA. The V segment lost 5 bases and the J segment 8 bases; nucleotides outside the gene matches: 9. This CDR3 comprises 15 residues. The CDR3 here is CASSLGAGGPDEQFF. CDR3 nucleotide sequence: TGTGCCAGCAGCCTGGGAGCGGGAGGGCCGGATGAGCAGTTCTTC.

This clonotype was counted at least ten times. This chain links TRBV11-2 with TRBJ2-1; D is possibly TRBD1 (5 bases). Trimming stripped 5 bases from V and 1 base from J, with 15 bases between. The germline CDR1 and CDR2 sequences are SGHAT and FQNNGV. This CDR3 is 16 amino acids long. CDR3 sequence: CASSLSGHRSYNEQFF. Written as DNA, the CDR3 is TGTGCCAGCAGCCTGTCCGGGCACAGGTCCTACAATGAGCAGTTCTTC.

This clonotype was seen at least ten times. The chain carries TRBV10-3 and TRBJ2-7, with TRBD1 identical over 12 bases. CDR3 size: 15 residues. J was trimmed by 0 bases and V by 7 bases; bases with no gene match: 4. Germline V lookup: CDR1 ENHRY, CDR2 SYGVKD. Here the CDR3 DNA reads TGTGCCATCAAAGGGGACAGGGGGCTCTCCTACGAGCAGTACTTC. It is translated as CAIKGDRGLSYEQYF.

This clonotype showed up many times. The genes are TRBV3-1 and TRBJ2-1; weak D call: TRBD1 (7 bases). V was cut by 4 bases and J by 12 bases, with 13 bases left in between. Germline-derived CDR1 and CDR2 are LGHDT and YNNKEL (reference sequence). The CDR3 is 12 residues long. For the CDR3, the DNA is TGTGCCAGCAGCCCCAGCCAGGGGGGGCAGTTCTTC. Its protein product is CASSPSQGGQFF.

This clonotype was counted many times. V and J are TRBV11-2 and TRBJ2-5, with TRBD1 identical over 12 bases. The V gene end was trimmed by 5 bases and the J gene end by 7 bases; junction bases not matched to a gene: 8. The germline V gene encodes CDR1 SGHAT and CDR2 FQNNGV. The CDR3 extends over 15 amino acids. CDR3 loop: CASSQGQGAIVTQYF. The CDR3, as DNA: TGTGCCAGCAGCCAGGGACAGGGGGCGATTGTGACCCAGTACTTC.

At least ten counts were recorded for this clonotype. The genes are TRBV2 and TRBJ2-7; 12 positions agree with TRBD2. The germline V gene has CDR1 SNHLY and CDR2 FYNNEI. This CDR3 region has 16 residues. The ends lost 3 bases at V and 2 bases at J; junction bases unmatched: 5. In DNA, the CDR3 is TGTGCCAGCAGTGAGCCTAGCGGGAGGGATCCCTACGAGCAGTACTTC. Translated, it gives CASSEPSGRDPYEQYF.

This clonotype was counted many times. The chain employs TRBV2 and TRBJ2-7; D is unresolved. The CDR3 covers 16 residues. The germline V gene has CDR1 SNHLY and CDR2 FYNNEI. V shed 8 bases and J shed 2 bases, with 22 bases lying between them. As DNA, the CDR3 is TGTGCCAGCTCTAGTCCAGCGTCCGCCAGCCCCTACGAGCAGTACGTC. Amino acid sequence: CASSSPASASPYEQYV.

This clonotype has ten or more counts. The chain combines TRBV10-3 with TRBJ2-1, with D perhaps being TRBD1 or TRBD2 (5 bases each). Germline V CDR1 and CDR2: ENHRY, SYGVKD. The CDR3 sequence is 15 residues long. Trimming cost V 3 bases and J 0 bases, with 9 bases left between them. In nucleotides, the CDR3 is TGTGCCATCAGTGATCCAGGGAGCTCCTACAATGAGCAGTTCTTC. Encoded protein: CAISDPGSSYNEQFF.

This clonotype was observed at least ten times. The rearrangement links TRBV25-1 to TRBJ2-1, with D maybe TRBD1 (5 bases). This CDR3 comprises 12 residues. Trimming took off 7 bases at V and 8 bases at J, with 12 bases between the two ends. Germline values: CDR1 MGHDK, CDR2 SYGVNS. The CDR3: CASIQGAHEQFF. The CDR3 DNA follows: TGTGCCAGCATACAAGGGGCGCATGAGCAGTTCTTC.

This clonotype was observed at least ten times. This chain links TRBV5-4 with TRBJ1-2; no definite D call. Germline V lookup: CDR1 SGHNT, CDR2 YYREEE (reference sequence). V was cut by 0 bases and J by 3 bases, with 9 bases left in between. This CDR3 is built from 14 residues. CDR3 nucleotide sequence: TGTGCCAGCAGCTTGGCGTCCCAAGACTATGGCTACACCTTC. This encodes CASSLASQDYGYTF.

This clonotype was detected ten times or more. The chain has TRBV18 and TRBJ2-4; D unresolved. The CDR3 runs to 14 residues. Germline assignment: CDR1 KGHSH and CDR2 LQKENI. V gave up 4 bases and J gave up 0 bases, with 7 bases separating them. CDR3 loop: CASSHSGAKNIQYF. In DNA, the CDR3 is TGTGCCAGCTCACATTCCGGAGCCAAAAACATTCAGTACTTC. Using reference TRBV18 and TRBJ2-4 for the parts outside the CDR3, the full variable domain is NAGVMQNPRHLVRRRGQEARLRCSPMKGHSHVYWYRQLPEEGLKFMVYLQKENIIDESGMPKERFSAEFPKEGPSILRIQQVVRGDSAAYFCASSHSGAKNIQYFGAGTRLSVL.

In this sample, this clonotype turned up many times. This chain connects TRBV14 to TRBJ1-2; no reliable D call. The length of the CDR3 is 13 residues. CDR1 and CDR2 from the germline V gene are SGHDN and FVKESK. V was pared by 0 bases and J by 8 bases, with 10 bases between. CDR3 protein: CASSQDMVYGYTF. The CDR3 nucleotides are TGTGCCAGCAGCCAAGATATGGTGTACGGCTACACCTTC.

This clonotype has at least ten counts. This rearrangement joins TRBV20-1 to TRBJ2-1; 14 nucleotides match TRBD2. CDR1 DFQATT and CDR2 SNEGSKA come from the germline V gene (reference sequence). V shed 5 bases, J shed 4 bases, and the junction held 10 bases outside the gene matches. The CDR3 totals 17 residues. CDR3 in amino acids: CSAEGLAGEGRYNEQFF. The CDR3 DNA is TGCAGTGCTGAGGGACTAGCGGGAGAAGGTCGGTACAATGAGCAGTTCTTC.

This clonotype was seen many times. This chain uses TRBV7-9 with TRBJ2-3; 9 positions agree with TRBD2. After removal of 2 bases from V and 1 base from J, the junction contained 4 bases not matched to a gene. This CDR3 is 16 amino acids long. Germline loops: CDR1 SEHNR, CDR2 FQNEAQ (reference sequence). As DNA, the CDR3 is TGTGCCAGCAGCTTAAGTCGACTAGCGGGCACAGATACGCAGTATTTT. Translating it yields CASSLSRLAGTDTQYF.

Many counts were recorded for this clonotype. The J gene is TRBJ1-2, the V gene TRBV7-2; D is ambiguous. Germline loops: CDR1 SGHTA, CDR2 FQGNSA. The CDR3 is 16 residues long. V lost 3 bases to trimming and J lost 0 bases, with 14 bases between them. Here the CDR3 reads CASSFPRRTANYGYTF. CDR3 coding DNA: TGTGCCAGCAGCTTCCCGCGTCGAACAGCTAACTATGGCTACACCTTC. The entire variable domain, with the rest obtained from reference TRBV7-2 and TRBJ1-2, is as follows: GAGVSQSPSNKVTEKGKDVELRCDPISGHTALYWYRQSLGQGLEFLIYFQGNSAPDKSGLPSDRFSAERTGGSVSTLTIQRTQQEDSAVYLCASSFPRRTANYGYTFGSGTRLTVV.

This clonotype was counted at least ten times. The genes are TRBV7-2 and TRBJ1-1; no definite D call. The CDR3 length is 13 residues. Trimming stripped 1 base from V and 4 bases from J, with 7 bases between. CDR1 is SGHTA, CDR2 FQGNSA, per germline. CDR3 bases: TGTGCCAGCAGCTTAGATCGGAGCACTGAAGCTTTCTTT. As protein: CASSLDRSTEAFF.

Ten or more counts support this clonotype. J is TRBJ2-2 and V is TRBV9, with 8 nucleotides matching TRBD2. This CDR3 is 16 amino acids long. Germline V gene data show CDR1 as SGDLS and CDR2 as YYNGEE. The V and J ends lost 0 bases and 5 bases, in that order; junction bases with no gene match: 6. DNA of the CDR3: TGTGCCAGCAGCGTAGCGGGGGGGCCGTATACCGGGGAGCTGTTTTTT. Translated: CASSVAGGPYTGELFF.

Ten or more counts support this clonotype. This rearrangement joins TRBV18 to TRBJ2-7; TRBD1 agrees at 7 bases. The CDR3 runs to 13 residues. Germline loops: CDR1 KGHSH, CDR2 LQKENI. V shed 4 bases and J 2 bases; nucleotides not matched to a gene: 2. CDR3 DNA sequence: TGTGCCAGCTCACGACAGGGCCCCTACGAGCAGTACTTC. Amino acid sequence: CASSRQGPYEQYF.

This clonotype was counted at least ten times. The chain recombines TRBV5-1 with TRBJ2-7; 12 nucleotides match TRBD2. The germline CDR1 and CDR2 sequences are SGHRS and YFSETQ. Trimming at V came to 1 base and at J to 3 bases, leaving 8 bases not matched to a gene. The CDR3 runs 17 residues. The CDR3 nucleotides read TGCGCCAGCAGCTTGAACAGACTAGCGGGAGTAGACTACGAGCAGTACTTC. Protein sequence: CASSLNRLAGVDYEQYF.

V is TRBV2 and J is TRBJ2-3; D is uncertain. Germline V gene lookup returns CDR1 SNHLY and CDR2 FYNNEI. V was shortened by 4 bases and J by 0 bases, with 11 bases between the two germline ends. This CDR3 region has 15 residues. CDR3 region: CASSVTRTSTDTQYF. CDR3 coding DNA: TGTGCCAGCAGTGTGACCAGAACTAGCACAGATACGCAGTATTTT.